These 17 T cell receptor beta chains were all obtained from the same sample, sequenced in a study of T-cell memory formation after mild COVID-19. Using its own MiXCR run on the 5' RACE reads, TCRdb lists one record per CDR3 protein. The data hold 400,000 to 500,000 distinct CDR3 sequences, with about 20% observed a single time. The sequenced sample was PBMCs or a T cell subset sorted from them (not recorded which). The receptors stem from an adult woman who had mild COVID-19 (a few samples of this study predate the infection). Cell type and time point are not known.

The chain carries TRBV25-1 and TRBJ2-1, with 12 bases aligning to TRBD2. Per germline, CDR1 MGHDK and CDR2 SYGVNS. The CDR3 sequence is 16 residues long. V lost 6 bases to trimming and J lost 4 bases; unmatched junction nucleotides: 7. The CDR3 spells CASSASGREVYNEQFF. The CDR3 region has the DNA TGTGCCAGCAGCGCTAGCGGGAGGGAGGTATACAATGAGCAGTTCTTC.

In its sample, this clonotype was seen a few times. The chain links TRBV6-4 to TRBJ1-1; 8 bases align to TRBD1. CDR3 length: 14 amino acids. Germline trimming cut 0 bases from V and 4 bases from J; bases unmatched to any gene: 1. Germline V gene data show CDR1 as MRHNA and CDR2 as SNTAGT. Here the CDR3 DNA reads TGTGCCAGCAGTGACTCTGACAGGGGCACTGAAGCTTTCTTT. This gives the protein CASSDSDRGTEAFF.

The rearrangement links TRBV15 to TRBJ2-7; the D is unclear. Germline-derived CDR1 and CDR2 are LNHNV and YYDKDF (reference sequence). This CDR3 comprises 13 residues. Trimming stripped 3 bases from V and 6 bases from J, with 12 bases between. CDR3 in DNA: TGTGCCACCAGCAGTACCATGGGCCTCGAGCAGTACTTC. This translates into CATSSTMGLEQYF.

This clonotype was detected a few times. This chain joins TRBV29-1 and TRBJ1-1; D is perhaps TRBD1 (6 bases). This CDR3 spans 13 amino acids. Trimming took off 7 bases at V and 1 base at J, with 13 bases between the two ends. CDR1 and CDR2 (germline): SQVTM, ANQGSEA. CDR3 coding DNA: TGCAGCGCTTACGGGACACCGAACACTGAAGCTTTCTTT. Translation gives CSAYGTPNTEAFF.

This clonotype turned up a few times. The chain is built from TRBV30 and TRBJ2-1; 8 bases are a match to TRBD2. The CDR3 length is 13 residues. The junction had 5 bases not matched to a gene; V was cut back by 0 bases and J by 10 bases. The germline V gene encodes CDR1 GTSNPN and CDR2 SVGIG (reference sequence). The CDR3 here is CAWSVAGGREQFF. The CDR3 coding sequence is TGTGCCTGGAGTGTGGCGGGAGGACGGGAGCAGTTCTTC.

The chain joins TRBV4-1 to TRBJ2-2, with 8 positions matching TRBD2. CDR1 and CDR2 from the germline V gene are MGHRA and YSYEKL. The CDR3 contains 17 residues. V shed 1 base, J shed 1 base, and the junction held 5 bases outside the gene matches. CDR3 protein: CASSQAEAGENTGELFF. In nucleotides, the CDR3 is TGCGCCAGCAGCCAAGCAGAAGCGGGGGAGAACACCGGGGAGCTGTTTTTT.

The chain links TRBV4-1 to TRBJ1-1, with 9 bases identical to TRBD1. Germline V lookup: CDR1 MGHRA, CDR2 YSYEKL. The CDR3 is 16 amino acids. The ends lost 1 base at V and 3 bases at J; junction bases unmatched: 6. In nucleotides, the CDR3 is TGCGCCAGCAGCCAAGTCGGGGGACAGGGAGACACTGAAGCTTTCTTT. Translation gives CASSQVGGQGDTEAFF.

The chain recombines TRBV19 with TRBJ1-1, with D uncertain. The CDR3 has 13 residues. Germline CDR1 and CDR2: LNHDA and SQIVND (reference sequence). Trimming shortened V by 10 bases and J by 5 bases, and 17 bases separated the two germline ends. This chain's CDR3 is CATKPRELTEAFF. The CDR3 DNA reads TGTGCCACGAAACCTCGTGAACTGACTGAAGCTTTCTTT.

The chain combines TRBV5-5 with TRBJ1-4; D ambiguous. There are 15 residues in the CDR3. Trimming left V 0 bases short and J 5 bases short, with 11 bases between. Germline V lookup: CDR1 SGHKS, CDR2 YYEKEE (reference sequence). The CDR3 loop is CASSLEPGRNEKLFF. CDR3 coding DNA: TGTGCCAGCAGCTTGGAGCCGGGGAGGAATGAAAAACTGTTTTTT.

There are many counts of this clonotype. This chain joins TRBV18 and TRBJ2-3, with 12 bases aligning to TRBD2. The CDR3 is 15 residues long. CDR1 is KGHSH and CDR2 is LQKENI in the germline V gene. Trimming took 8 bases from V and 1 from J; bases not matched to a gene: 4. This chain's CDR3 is CASSRTSGGTDTQYF. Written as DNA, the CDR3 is TGTGCCAGCAGTCGGACTAGCGGGGGCACAGATACGCAGTATTTT.

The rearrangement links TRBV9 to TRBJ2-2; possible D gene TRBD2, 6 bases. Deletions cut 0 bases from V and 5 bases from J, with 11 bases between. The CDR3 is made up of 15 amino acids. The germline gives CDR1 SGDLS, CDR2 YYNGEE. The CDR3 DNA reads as TGTGCCAGCAGCGTAGTGAGCGGGTGGACCGGGGAGCTGTTTTTT. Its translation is CASSVVSGWTGELFF.

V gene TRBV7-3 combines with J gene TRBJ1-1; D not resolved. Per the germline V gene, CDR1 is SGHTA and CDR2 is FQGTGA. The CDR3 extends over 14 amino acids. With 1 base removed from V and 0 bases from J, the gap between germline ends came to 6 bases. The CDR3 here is CASSLSPMNTEAFF. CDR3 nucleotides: TGTGCCAGCAGCTTAAGTCCCATGAACACTGAAGCTTTCTTT. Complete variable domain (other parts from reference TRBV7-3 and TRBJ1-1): GAGVSQTPSNKVTEKGKYVELRCDPISGHTALYWYRQSLGQGPEFLIYFQGTGAADDSGLPNDRFFAVRPEGSVSTLKIQRTERGDSAVYLCASSLSPMNTEAFFGQGTRLTVV.

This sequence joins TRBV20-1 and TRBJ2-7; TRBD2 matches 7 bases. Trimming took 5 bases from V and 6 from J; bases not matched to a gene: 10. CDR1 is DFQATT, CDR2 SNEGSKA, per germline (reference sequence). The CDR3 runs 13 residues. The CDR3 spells CSAVAGSSGEQYF. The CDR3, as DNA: TGCAGTGCTGTAGCGGGTTCCTCGGGCGAGCAGTACTTC.

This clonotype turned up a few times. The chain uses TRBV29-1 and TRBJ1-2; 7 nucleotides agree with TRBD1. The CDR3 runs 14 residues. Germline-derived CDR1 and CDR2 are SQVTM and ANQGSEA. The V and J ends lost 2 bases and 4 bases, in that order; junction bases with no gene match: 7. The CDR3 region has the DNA TGCAGCGTTGAAAAGGGGGCGCTGAGCTATGGCTACACCTTC. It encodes CSVEKGALSYGYTF.

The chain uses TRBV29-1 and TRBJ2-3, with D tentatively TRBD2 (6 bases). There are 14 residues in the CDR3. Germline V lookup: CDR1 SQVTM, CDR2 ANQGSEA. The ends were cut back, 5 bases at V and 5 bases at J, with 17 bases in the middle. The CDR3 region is CSVSHTGVVDTQYF. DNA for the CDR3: TGCAGCGTTTCCCACACGGGAGTGGTAGATACGCAGTATTTT.

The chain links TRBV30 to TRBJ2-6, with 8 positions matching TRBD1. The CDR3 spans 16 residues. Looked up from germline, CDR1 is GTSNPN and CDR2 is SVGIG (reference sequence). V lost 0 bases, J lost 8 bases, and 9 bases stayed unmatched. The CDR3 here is CAWSVTWTGFPNVLTF. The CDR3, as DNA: TGTGCCTGGAGTGTCACGTGGACAGGGTTCCCCAACGTCCTGACTTTC.

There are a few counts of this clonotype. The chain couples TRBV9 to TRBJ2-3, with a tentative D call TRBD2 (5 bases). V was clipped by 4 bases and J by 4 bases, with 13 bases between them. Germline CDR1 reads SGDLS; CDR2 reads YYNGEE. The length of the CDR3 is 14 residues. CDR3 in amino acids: CASSLRPGADTQYF. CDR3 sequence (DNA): TGTGCCAGCAGCCTCCGGCCCGGGGCAGATACGCAGTATTTT.